The 20 T cell receptor beta chains listed next were all sequenced from one sample in a study of a mutant IDH1 vaccine in newly diagnosed glioma. The data were produced by immunoSEQ multiplex PCR, yet TCRdb's version contains in-frame clones alone and is incomplete. The sample includes approximately 50,000 clones, 76% of them seen just once. These receptors have no known antigen. Time point indicated: week 47, end of study. It was 300 ug of mutant IDH1 20-mer peptide that made up each vaccine dose, given with topical imiquimod. The specimen was PBMCs, collected from a glioma patient whose treatment included an IDH1 peptide vaccine. The receptor source for this set is a woman in her thirties or forties with glioma. Some clones in this sample may be carry-over from other donors' samples.

The CDR3 bases are TGCGCCAGCAGCTTGGACATAATGGGGACCGGGGAGCTGTTTTTT. It specifies CASSLDIMGTGELFF. V usage is TRBV5-1 and J usage is TRBJ2-2; D gene unclear. The CDR3 length is 15 residues. V lost 0 bases to trimming and J lost 5 bases, with 11 bases between them. The germline V gene encodes CDR1 SGHRS and CDR2 YFSETQ.

This clone was recorded once. One junction end does not reproduce the germline sequence, and a read error may be involved. This chain links TRBV7-2 with TRBJ2-5, with D possibly being TRBD2 (6 bases). CDR3 length: 16 residues. Germline V gene lookup returns CDR1 SGHTA and CDR2 FQGNSA. The CDR3 nucleotides are TGTGCCAGCAGCGTAGCGGCTAAGGTTAACCAAGAGACCCAGTACTTC. The encoded protein is CASSVAAKVNQETQYF. Looking up the rest from reference TRBV7-2 and TRBJ2-5 gives the full variable domain: GAGVSQSPSNKVTEKGKDVELRCDPISGHTALYWYRQSLGQGLEFLIYFQGNSAPDKSGLPSDRFSAERTGGSVSTLTIQRTQQEDSAVYLCASSVAAKVNQETQYFGPGTRLLVL.

The V and J genes are TRBV7-6 and TRBJ2-1; D is possibly TRBD1 (6 bases). The V gene lost 2 bases and the J gene lost 9 bases, with 11 bases spanning the gap. CDR1 SGHVS and CDR2 FNYEAQ come from the germline V gene. This CDR3 has 13 amino acids. CDR3 coding DNA: TGTGCCAGCAGCTTACCTCAGGGGTCTGAGCAGTTCTTC. Its translation is CASSLPQGSEQFF.

This clone has more than one count but fewer than ten. V gene TRBV5-1 combines with J gene TRBJ1-1; D unclear. The V gene's germline CDR1 is SGHRS and CDR2 YFSETQ. The CDR3 is 15 residues long. With 3 bases removed from V and 0 bases from J, the gap between germline ends came to 12 bases. CDR3 protein: CASSSTAGVNTEAFF. The CDR3 DNA is TGCGCCAGCAGCTCAACCGCCGGGGTGAACACTGAAGCTTTCTTT. Full variable domain (remainder filled in from reference TRBV5-1 and TRBJ1-1): KAGVTQTPRYLIKTRGQQVTLSCSPISGHRSVSWYQQTPGQGLQFLFEYFSETQRNKGNFPGRFSGRQFSNSRSEMNVSTLELGDSALYLCASSSTAGVNTEAFFGQGTRLTVV.

The V and J genes are TRBV5-4 and TRBJ2-1; a weak D match, TRBD1 (5 bases). The germline V gene encodes CDR1 SGHNT and CDR2 YYREEE (reference sequence). V lost 0 bases, J lost 7 bases, and 8 bases lay in between. The CDR3 extends over 13 amino acids. CDR3 in amino acids: CASSLVPGNEQFF. In nucleotides, the CDR3 is TGTGCCAGCAGCTTGGTGCCAGGGAATGAGCAGTTCTTC.

The CDR3 DNA reads as TGTGCCAGCAGTGACTATTCCCTTTACACAGATACGCAGTATTTT. Its translation: CASSDYSLYTDTQYF. This chain links TRBV2 with TRBJ2-3; no firm D call. This CDR3 is built from 15 residues. The V gene's germline CDR1 is SNHLY and CDR2 FYNNEI. V dropped 3 bases and J dropped 2 bases, with 12 bases sitting between them.

The chain carries TRBV30 and TRBJ2-5; either TRBD1 or TRBD2 may fit D (5 bases each). The J call may be mistaken, given a closer DNA end match to TRBJ2-7. The CDR3 length is 15 residues. Germline CDR1 reads GTSNPN; CDR2 reads SVGIG (reference sequence). The CDR3 DNA reads TGTGCCTGGAAAAAGGGGCCGGGGAGCTCCTACGAGCAGTACTTC. This encodes CAWKKGPGSSYEQYF.

The rearrangement links TRBV5-1 to TRBJ1-3; D may be TRBD1 (5 bases). This CDR3 spans 16 amino acids. Germline CDR1 SGHRS, CDR2 YFSETQ. The ends were cut back, 4 bases at V and 4 bases at J, with 18 bases in the middle. As DNA, the CDR3 is TGCGCCAGCAGCCGTGTCTTGGGGGAGTCGGGAAACACCATATATTTT. Its protein product is CASSRVLGESGNTIYF. Combining the CDR3 with reference TRBV5-1 and TRBJ1-3 gives the whole variable domain KAGVTQTPRYLIKTRGQQVTLSCSPISGHRSVSWYQQTPGQGLQFLFEYFSETQRNKGNFPGRFSGRQFSNSRSEMNVSTLELGDSALYLCASSRVLGESGNTIYFGEGSWLTVV.

V gene TRBV6-1 combines with J gene TRBJ2-1, with 7 bases fitting TRBD1. This CDR3 is built from 12 residues. Germline assignment: CDR1 MNHNS and CDR2 SASEGT. Trimming took 11 bases from V and 3 from J; bases not matched to a gene: 4. The CDR3 DNA reads TGTGCCGGACAGGCGAGCTACAATGAGCAGTTCTTC. Translation: CAGQASYNEQFF.

This chain uses TRBV7-8 with TRBJ1-3; TRBD1 agrees at 10 bases. Germline CDR1 is SGHVS and CDR2 is FQNEAQ. Germline trimming cut 5 bases from V and 0 bases from J; bases unmatched to any gene: 10. The CDR3 totals 18 residues. CDR3 sequence (DNA): TGTGCCAGCAGCCTAGAGGCAGGGACAGGGGACTCTGGAAACACCATATATTTT. Protein product: CASSLEAGTGDSGNTIYF. Combining the CDR3 with reference TRBV7-8 and TRBJ1-3 gives the whole variable domain GAGVSQSPRYKVAKRGQDVALRCDPISGHVSLFWYQQALGQGPEFLTYFQNEAQLDKSGLPSDRFFAERPEGSVSTLKIQRTQQEDSAVYLCASSLEAGTGDSGNTIYFGEGSWLTVV.

V is TRBV5-4 and J is TRBJ2-3; no definite D call. The ends were cut back, 0 bases at V and 5 bases at J, with 7 bases in the middle. The CDR3 consists of 13 residues. Germline V gene sequence: CDR1 SGHNT, CDR2 YYREEE (reference sequence). The CDR3 nucleotides read TGTGCCAGCAGCTTGGTAGGCAGAGATACGCAGTATTTT. Translation gives CASSLVGRDTQYF.

Regarding this clone: The junction does not match germline at one end; this may be a read error. The V and J genes are TRBV7-7 and TRBJ2-5; 8 bases are a match to TRBD1. Looked up from germline, CDR1 is SSHAT and CDR2 is FNYEAQ (reference sequence). The CDR3 is made up of 14 amino acids. Written as DNA, the CDR3 is TGTGCTAGCAGCCCGGACAGGGAAGAAGAGACCCAGTACTTC. Protein: CASSPDREEETQYF.

This rearrangement joins TRBV29-1 to TRBJ1-1, with TRBD1 as a possible D gene (5 bases). There are 11 residues in the CDR3. Germline assignment: CDR1 SQVTM and CDR2 ANQGSEA. With 4 bases removed from V and 11 bases from J, the gap between germline ends came to 14 bases. CDR3 loop: CSVGGSGDAFF. The CDR3 nucleotides read TGCAGCGTTGGGGGGTCAGGAGACGCTTTCTTT.

The V gene is TRBV29-1, the J gene TRBJ2-7; a possible D gene is TRBD2 (6 bases). The ends were cut back, 8 bases at V and 2 bases at J, with 16 bases in the middle. The CDR3 loop spans 13 amino acids. Germline V gene sequence: CDR1 SQVTM, CDR2 ANQGSEA. The chain's CDR3 is CSIAPSETYEQYF. The CDR3 coding sequence is TGCAGCATAGCTCCTAGCGAAACCTACGAGCAGTACTTC.

This chain connects TRBV10-3 to TRBJ1-2; TRBD1 matches at 7 bases. The CDR3 extends over 14 amino acids. Trimming at V came to 9 bases and at J to 8 bases, leaving 15 bases not matched to a gene. CDR1 is ENHRY and CDR2 is SYGVKD in the germline V gene. CDR3 residues: CAMAGTEQRGGYTF. The CDR3 DNA reads as TGTGCCATGGCCGGGACAGAACAAAGAGGGGGCTACACCTTC.

The rearrangement links TRBV7-2 to TRBJ1-5; no firm D call. This CDR3 is 12 amino acids long. V was clipped by 0 bases and J by 10 bases, with 7 bases between them. In germline, CDR1 is SGHTA, CDR2 FQGNSA. CDR3 sequence reads: CASSLAGKPQHF. DNA for the CDR3: TGTGCCAGCAGCTTAGCTGGCAAACCCCAGCATTTT.

The rearrangement uses TRBV9 and TRBJ1-4; 8 positions match TRBD1. Germline V lookup: CDR1 SGDLS, CDR2 YYNGEE. This CDR3 has 15 residues. The V segment lost 5 bases and the J segment 7 bases; nucleotides outside the gene matches: 10. The CDR3 DNA is TGTGCCAGCAGTCTGGCAGGGGGCTGGGGTGAAAAACTGTTTTTT. This codes for CASSLAGGWGEKLFF.

This chain connects TRBV15 to TRBJ2-7; possibly TRBD2 for D (5 bases). The CDR3 spans 14 residues. The germline gives CDR1 LNHNV, CDR2 YYDKDF (reference sequence). The V end lost 5 bases, the J end lost 2 bases, and 13 bases lay between the germline ends. CDR3 loop: CATSLEGSTYEQYF. The CDR3, as DNA: TGTGCCACCAGCCTCGAAGGGAGTACCTACGAGCAGTACTTC.

The chain uses TRBV5-1 and TRBJ2-7, with TRBD1 identical over 9 bases. The CDR3 loop spans 13 amino acids. V lost 5 bases to trimming and J lost 3 bases; unmatched junction nucleotides: 3. CDR1 and CDR2 from the germline V gene are SGHRS and YFSETQ. For the CDR3, the DNA is TGCGCCAGCAGGAGACAGGGGGGCTACGAGCAGTACTTC. Translated, it gives CASRRQGGYEQYF.

The genes are TRBV18 and TRBJ2-7; no definite D call. In germline, CDR1 is KGHSH, CDR2 LQKENI. This CDR3 region has 16 residues. V was clipped by 1 base and J by 2 bases, with 15 bases between them. The CDR3 sequence is CASSPLGARPPYEQYF. For the CDR3, the DNA is TGTGCCAGCTCACCACTAGGAGCCAGGCCTCCCTACGAGCAGTACTTC.